This T cell receptor (beta chain) was sequenced in a study of vaccination effects on CD4 cells after COVID-19. As regards this clone: What it binds is unknown.

Antigen-specific CD4+ T cells were expanded with viral peptide pools in the ViraFEST assay before sequencing. When roughly eleven days of culture had elapsed, CD4+ T cells were isolated. Each participant was given two doses of one vaccine (BNT162b2 or mRNA-1273). Looked up from germline, CDR1 is DFQATT and CDR2 is SNEGSKA (reference sequence). This CDR3 has 17 residues. J lost 0 bases, V lost 3 bases, and 5 bases had no gene match. Method: immunoSEQ multiplex PCR; TCRdb's copy keeps in-frame clones and lacks some. The repertoire includes tens of thousands of clones, around 81% of them detected once, and 1% to 1.5% sits in the top ten.

This clonotype was obtained from a human donor who received a COVID-19 vaccine. The sequencing used CD4+ T cells from PBMCs cultured with HCoV-229E spike peptides, collected after COVID-19 vaccination. The chain has TRBV20-1 and TRBJ2-6; 10 nucleotides line up with TRBD1. CDR3 region: CSASPGQGISGANVLTF. CDR3 nucleotides: TGCAGTGCTAGTCCGGGACAGGGGATCTCTGGGGCCAACGTCCTGACTTTC.